This T cell receptor beta chain appears in the sequencing data of a study of somatic mutations in cytotoxic T cells in rheumatoid arthritis. Overall study context: Selected T-cell populations stained with V beta antibodies were isolated by flow sorting to nearly 100% purity; these included V beta1+ cells subjected to TCRB sequencing.

Produced via immunoSEQ multiplex PCR; TCRdb's table is partial and in-frame only. The repertoire consists of roughly 19,000 clones, with 86% occurring once and the leading ten covering approximately 17%. General observations from the study: CD8+ T-cell clonality showed no significant difference between rheumatoid arthritis patients and age-matched healthy controls. With advancing age, CD8+ clonality climbed in rheumatoid arthritis patients but did not rise in healthy controls.

This clone was counted a few times. What it binds is unknown. The CDR3 sequence is 14 residues long. Germline CDR1 and CDR2: SGHDN and FVKESK. Trimming took off 0 bases at V and 4 bases at J, with 9 bases between the two ends. Positive selection with magnetic beads achieved the isolation of CD4+ and CD8+ cells, followed by a flow cytometry check of purity. The TCR comes from a woman between 50 and 59 years old in good health. The sample comprised CD8+ T cells sorted from blood. The rearrangement uses TRBV14 and TRBJ1-2; no clear D gene. The CDR3 loop is CASSQEHSFYGYTF. For the CDR3, the DNA is TGTGCCAGCAGCCAAGAACACAGCTTCTATGGCTACACCTTC.